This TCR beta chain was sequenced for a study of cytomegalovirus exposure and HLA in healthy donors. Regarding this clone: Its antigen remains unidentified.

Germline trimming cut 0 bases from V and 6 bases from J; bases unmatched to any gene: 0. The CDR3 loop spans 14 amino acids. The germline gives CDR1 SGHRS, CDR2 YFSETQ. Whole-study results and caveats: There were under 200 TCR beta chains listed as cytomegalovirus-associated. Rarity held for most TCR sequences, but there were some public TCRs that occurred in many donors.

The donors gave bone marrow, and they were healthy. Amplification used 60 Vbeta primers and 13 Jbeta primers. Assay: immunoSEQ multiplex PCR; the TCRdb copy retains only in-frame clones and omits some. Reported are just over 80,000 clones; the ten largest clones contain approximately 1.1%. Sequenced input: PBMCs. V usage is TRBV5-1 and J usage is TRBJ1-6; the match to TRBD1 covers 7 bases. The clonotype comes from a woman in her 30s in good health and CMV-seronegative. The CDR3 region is CASSLGQGNSPLHF. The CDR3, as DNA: TGCGCCAGCAGCTTGGGACAGGGTAATTCACCCCTCCACTTT.